This TCR beta chain is drawn from a study of T cell responses to AZD1222 COVID-19 vaccine. Study-wide findings and caveats: Just a handful of AZD1222 recipients were seropositive at baseline. Clonal diversity was possibly underestimated, and the donors were mostly white British, with more females.

This clone was counted a few times. Antigen: not known. Generated by immunoSEQ multiplex PCR, the TCRdb table keeps only in-frame clones and is missing some. The table lists 95,000 to 110,000 clones, about 90% of them singletons. Trimming took 6 bases from V and 3 from J, leaving 5 bases between them. CDR1 and CDR2 (germline): MNHEY, SVGEGT. The CDR3 is 11 residues long. Sequencing used peripheral blood, obtained on day 0 of AZD1222 vaccination. The chain uses TRBV6-2 or TRBV6-3 and TRBJ1-1; D is uncertain. This sequence originates from an adult in good health. The CDR3 is CASSLDTEAFF. The CDR3 region has the DNA TGTGCCAGCAGCTTGGACACTGAAGCTTTCTTT.